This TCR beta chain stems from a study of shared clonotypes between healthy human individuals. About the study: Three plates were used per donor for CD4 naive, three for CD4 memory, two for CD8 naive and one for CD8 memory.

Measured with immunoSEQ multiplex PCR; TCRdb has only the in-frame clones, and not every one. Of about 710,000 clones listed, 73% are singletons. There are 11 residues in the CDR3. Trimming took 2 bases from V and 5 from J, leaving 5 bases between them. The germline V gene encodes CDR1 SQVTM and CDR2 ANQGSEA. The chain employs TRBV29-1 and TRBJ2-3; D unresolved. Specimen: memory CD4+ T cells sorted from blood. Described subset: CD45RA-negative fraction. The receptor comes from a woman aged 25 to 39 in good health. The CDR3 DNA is TGCAGCGTTGAACTTGGAGATACGCAGTATTTT. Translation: CSVELGDTQYF.